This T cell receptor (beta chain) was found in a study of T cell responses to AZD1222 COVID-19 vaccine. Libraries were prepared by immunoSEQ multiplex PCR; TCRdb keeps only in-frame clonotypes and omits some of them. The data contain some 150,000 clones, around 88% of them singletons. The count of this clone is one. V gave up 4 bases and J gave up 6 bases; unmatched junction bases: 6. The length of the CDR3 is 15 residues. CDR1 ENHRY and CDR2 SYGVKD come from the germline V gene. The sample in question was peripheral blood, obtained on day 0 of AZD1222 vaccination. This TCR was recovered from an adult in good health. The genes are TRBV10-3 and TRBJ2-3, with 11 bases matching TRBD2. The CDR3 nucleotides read TGTGCCATCAGTGGCTCTAGCGGGGGGCGGGATACGCAGTATTTT. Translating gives CAISGSSGGRDTQYF.